Following are 19 T cell receptor beta chains from one sample sequenced in a study of shared clonotypes between healthy human individuals. Assay: immunoSEQ multiplex PCR; the TCRdb copy retains only in-frame clones and omits some. The sample shows 490,000 or so clones, 60% to 85% of them seen only once. The sequenced sample was PBMCs. These receptors were collected from a woman between 40 and 50 years old in good health. Some clones in this sample may be carry-over from other donors' samples.

The table lists this clone with many counts. The chain combines TRBV5-1 with TRBJ2-3, with a tentative D call TRBD2 (6 bases). The V end was cut by 2 bases, the J end by 4 bases, with 11 bases between. The CDR3 covers 14 residues. CDR1 and CDR2 from the germline V gene are SGHRS and YFSETQ. The CDR3 sequence: CASSFIGGSDTQYF. CDR3 nucleotides: TGCGCCAGCAGCTTTATTGGAGGGTCAGATACGCAGTATTTT.

J is TRBJ2-2 and V is TRBV28; possibly TRBD1 or TRBD2 for D (5 bases each). Germline-derived CDR1 and CDR2 are MDHEN and SYDVKM. The V end lost 7 bases, the J end lost 0 bases, and 15 bases lay between the germline ends. The CDR3 spans 16 residues. The CDR3 protein is CASTESGRANTGELFF. CDR3 bases: TGTGCCAGCACCGAGAGCGGCAGGGCGAACACCGGGGAGCTGTTTTTT.

The chain employs TRBV6-1 and TRBJ2-3, with 7 bases aligning to TRBD1. J gave up 5 bases and V 6 bases, and 11 bases lay outside the gene matches. The CDR3 extends over 15 amino acids. Looked up from germline, CDR1 is MNHNS and CDR2 is SASEGT. The CDR3 is CASSGQTGFIDTQYF. The CDR3 DNA reads as TGTGCCAGCAGCGGCCAGACAGGGTTTATAGATACGCAGTATTTT.

The chain has TRBV15 and TRBJ2-1, with unresolved D. V was trimmed by 0 bases and J by 6 bases, leaving 9 bases between them. The CDR3 totals 14 residues. Germline CDR1 is LNHNV and CDR2 is YYDKDF (reference sequence). The CDR3 loop reads CATSRDRFGNEQFF. The CDR3, as DNA: TGTGCCACCAGCAGAGATAGGTTTGGCAATGAGCAGTTCTTC. The variable domain in full, with the rest retrieved from reference TRBV15 and TRBJ2-1, is DAMVIQNPRYQVTQFGKPVTLSCSQTLNHNVMYWYQQKSSQAPKLLFHYYDKDFNNEADTPDNFQSRRPNTSFCFLDIRSPGLGDTAMYLCATSRDRFGNEQFFGPGTRLTVL.

The rearrangement joins TRBV9 to TRBJ2-3; no definite D call. Trimming removed 4 bases at V and 0 bases at J, with 6 bases between. Germline CDR1 and CDR2: SGDLS and YYNGEE. The CDR3 consists of 13 residues. The CDR3 region is CASSLSSTDTQYF. As DNA, the CDR3 is TGTGCCAGCAGCCTTTCTAGCACAGATACGCAGTATTTT.

V is TRBV19 and J is TRBJ1-5; maybe TRBD1 (5 bases). The length of the CDR3 is 14 residues. The germline gives CDR1 LNHDA, CDR2 SQIVND (reference sequence). V was cut by 7 bases and J by 4 bases, with 14 bases left in between. CDR3 sequence reads: CASNLGDLNQPQHF. The CDR3 bases are TGTGCCAGTAACCTTGGGGACCTTAATCAGCCCCAGCATTTT. The entire variable domain, with the rest obtained from reference TRBV19 and TRBJ1-5, is as follows: DGGITQSPKYLFRKEGQNVTLSCEQNLNHDAMYWYRQDPGQGLRLIYYSQIVNDFQKGDIAEGYSVSREKKESFPLTVTSAQKNPTAFYLCASNLGDLNQPQHFGDGTRLSIL.

The V gene is TRBV6-1, the J gene TRBJ1-5; D gene uncertain. The V gene lost 5 bases and the J gene lost 4 bases, with 6 bases spanning the gap. Per the germline V gene, CDR1 is MNHNS and CDR2 is SASEGT. The CDR3 contains 12 residues. The CDR3 protein is CASSIINQPQHF. In DNA, the CDR3 is TGTGCCAGCAGTATAATTAATCAGCCCCAGCATTTT.

The J gene is TRBJ2-3, the V gene TRBV5-4; the match to TRBD2 covers 13 bases. Trimming at V came to 4 bases and at J to 6 bases, leaving 14 bases not matched to a gene. The V gene's germline CDR1 is SGHNT and CDR2 YYREEE (reference sequence). CDR3 size: 18 residues. CDR3 region: CASSEVPGTSGIIDTQYF. CDR3 nucleotides: TGTGCCAGCAGCGAGGTCCCCGGGACTAGCGGGATTATTGATACGCAGTATTTT. The full variable domain, in which reference TRBV5-4 and TRBJ2-3 provide the parts outside the CDR3, is ETGVTQSPTHLIKTRGQQVTLRCSSQSGHNTVSWYQQALGQGPQFIFQYYREEENGRGNFPPRFSGLQFPNYSSELNVNALELDDSALYLCASSEVPGTSGIIDTQYFGPGTRLTVL.

The chain's CDR3 is CASRGPGDRAYNEQFF. Here the CDR3 DNA reads TGTGCCAGCAGAGGCCCCGGGGACAGGGCTTACAATGAGCAGTTCTTC. V gene TRBV28 combines with J gene TRBJ2-1; TRBD1 aligns across 9 bases. The CDR3 totals 16 residues. With 6 bases clipped from V and 4 bases from J, the junction kept 10 bases outside the gene matches. The germline V gene has CDR1 MDHEN and CDR2 SYDVKM.

The chain employs TRBV7-2 and TRBJ2-5; the D is unclear. This CDR3 has 12 amino acids. The germline CDR1 and CDR2 sequences are SGHTA and FQGNSA. V was cut by 5 bases and J by 4 bases, with 8 bases left in between. CDR3 residues: CASSKWSETQYF. The DNA of the CDR3 is TGTGCCAGCAGCAAGTGGTCAGAGACCCAGTACTTC.

This clone has a handful of counts. The chain has TRBV18 and TRBJ2-1, with D perhaps TRBD2 (5 bases). Trimming left V 2 bases short and J 8 bases short, with 10 bases between. Per germline, CDR1 KGHSH and CDR2 LQKENI. This CDR3 has 13 amino acids. DNA for the CDR3: TGTGCCAGCTCACCAGGGAGAGACGATGAGCAGTTCTTC. This encodes CASSPGRDDEQFF.

The rearrangement uses TRBV7-2 and TRBJ2-7; D call uncertain. This CDR3 region has 12 residues. The V end was cut by 1 base, the J end by 6 bases, with 7 bases between. Germline CDR1 is SGHTA and CDR2 is FQGNSA. CDR3 sequence: CASSLEVSEQYF. The CDR3 DNA reads as TGTGCCAGCAGCTTAGAAGTATCCGAGCAGTACTTC.

The V gene is TRBV6-5, the J gene TRBJ2-1; 9 bases agree with TRBD1. Unmatched junction bases numbered 5, after V lost 0 bases and J lost 8 bases. Germline CDR1 and CDR2: MNHEY and SVGAGI. This CDR3 is 15 amino acids long. The CDR3 DNA reads TGTGCCAGCAGTTACTCGGCACAGGGGGCTTATGAGCAGTTCTTC. Translation gives CASSYSAQGAYEQFF.

The chain couples TRBV19 to TRBJ1-2; D possibly corresponds to TRBD1 (6 bases). The CDR3 loop spans 13 amino acids. CDR1 and CDR2 (germline): LNHDA, SQIVND (reference sequence). The ends were cut back, 5 bases at V and 7 bases at J, with 14 bases in the middle. This chain's CDR3 is CASSYRDFSGYTF. DNA for the CDR3: TGTGCCAGTAGTTACAGGGATTTCTCTGGCTACACCTTC.

The chain joins TRBV5-1 to TRBJ2-1, with D tentatively TRBD2 (6 bases). The germline V gene encodes CDR1 SGHRS and CDR2 YFSETQ. The V and J ends lost 4 bases and 6 bases respectively, with 11 bases between them. The CDR3 is made up of 13 amino acids. This chain's CDR3 is CASSKTRGNEQFF. CDR3 bases: TGCGCCAGCAGCAAGACTAGAGGCAATGAGCAGTTCTTC. Complete variable domain (other parts from reference TRBV5-1 and TRBJ2-1): KAGVTQTPRYLIKTRGQQVTLSCSPISGHRSVSWYQQTPGQGLQFLFEYFSETQRNKGNFPGRFSGRQFSNSRSEMNVSTLELGDSALYLCASSKTRGNEQFFGPGTRLTVL.

The rearrangement links TRBV6-4 to TRBJ2-3, with 11 bases lining up with TRBD2. Germline CDR1 is MRHNA and CDR2 is SNTAGT. The CDR3 length is 16 residues. The V segment lost 1 base and the J segment 0 bases; nucleotides outside the gene matches: 0. CDR3 DNA: TGTGCCAGCAGTGACTGGACTAGCGGGAGCACAGATACGCAGTATTTT. The encoded protein is CASSDWTSGSTDTQYF.

Comment on this clone: A far larger clone is one base from this, pointing to a likely read error. The chain joins TRBV5-2 to TRBJ2-1; the table calls TRBD2, which could not be checked here. TRBV5-2 is given as a pseudogene. The CDR3 runs to 15 residues. The CDR3 protein is CASNLVPEAYNEQFF. CDR3 sequence (DNA): TGTGCCAGCAACTTAGTTCCAGAGGCCTACAATGAGCAGTTCTTC.

This rearrangement joins TRBV19 to TRBJ2-1; D unclear. The CDR3 runs 18 residues. Germline CDR1 reads LNHDA; CDR2 reads SQIVND (reference sequence). Trimming cost V 3 bases and J 7 bases, with 25 bases left between them. CDR3 bases: TGTGCCAGTAGTATGCCGCTGGCCCGTGGCCCCAGTTGGAATGAGCAGTTCTTC. The encoded protein is CASSMPLARGPSWNEQFF.

The genes are TRBV28 and TRBJ1-2; 7 bases fit TRBD1. Germline V gene sequence: CDR1 MDHEN, CDR2 SYDVKM. The CDR3 is 15 amino acids. V was pared by 5 bases and J by 5 bases, with 11 bases of the junction left unmatched. The CDR3 DNA reads TGTGCCAGCAGTCTCACACAGGGGATTGGGTATGGCTACACCTTC. Translation gives CASSLTQGIGYGYTF.